This passage covers 8 T cell receptor beta chains from one sample sequenced in a study of CD8+CD57+ T cells in acquired aplastic anemia. Genomic DNA templated the TCR beta VDJ and CDR3 profiling. MiXCR, applied by TCRdb to the reads, yields one record per CDR3 protein. Altogether hundreds of thousands of distinct CDR3 sequences are present, about two thirds being singletons, with the ten largest covering more than 3.5%. The sample taken for sequencing was sorted CD4+, CD8+, or CD8+CD57+ T cells (not recorded which) from PBMCs. These receptors all come from a human donor in good health, serving as a control.

The genes are TRBV20-1 and TRBJ2-3; 11 bases fit TRBD2. V lost 5 bases, J lost 0 bases, and 10 bases stayed unmatched. CDR3 length equals 17 residues. Germline values: CDR1 DFQATT, CDR2 SNEGSKA (reference sequence). The CDR3 protein is CSAAELAGAPSTDTQYF. The CDR3, as DNA: TGCAGTGCTGCCGAACTAGCGGGGGCGCCTAGCACAGATACGCAGTATTTT.

The table lists this clonotype with a few counts. The V gene is TRBV19, the J gene TRBJ1-3; D is undetermined. The CDR3 loop spans 15 amino acids. Between the trimmed V and J ends, which lost 3 bases and 6 bases, there was a span of 15 bases. The germline V gene encodes CDR1 LNHDA and CDR2 SQIVND (reference sequence). CDR3 in amino acids: CASSMPSLAKNTIYF. CDR3 in DNA: TGTGCCAGTAGTATGCCTAGTCTAGCCAAAAACACCATATATTTT. Full variable domain (missing parts from reference TRBV19 and TRBJ1-3): DGGITQSPKYLFRKEGQNVTLSCEQNLNHDAMYWYRQDPGQGLRLIYYSQIVNDFQKGDIAEGYSVSREKKESFPLTVTSAQKNPTAFYLCASSMPSLAKNTIYFGEGSWLTVV.

This chain links TRBV12-3 or TRBV12-4 with TRBJ1-2, with 8 bases aligning to TRBD1. Unmatched junction bases numbered 10, after V lost 4 bases and J lost 6 bases. This CDR3 spans 15 amino acids. In DNA form, the CDR3 reads TGTGCCAGCAGTTACCGGACAGGGCAGGAGAATGGCTACACCTTC. This translates into CASSYRTGQENGYTF.

The V gene is TRBV12-5, the J gene TRBJ2-5, with D perhaps matching TRBD1 (6 bases). CDR1 and CDR2 (germline): LGHNT, FRNRAP. The CDR3 runs to 16 residues. The CDR3 nucleotides are TGTGCCAGCAGCACAGGAGTGGGGGCCGGGTCAGGGACCCAGTACTTC. It is translated as CASSTGVGAGSGTQYF.

V usage is TRBV11-2 and J usage is TRBJ1-1; TRBD1 is a possible D gene (6 bases). Per the germline V gene, CDR1 is SGHAT and CDR2 is FQNNGV. CDR3 length: 14 amino acids. Trimming took 6 bases from V and 6 from J, leaving 17 bases between them. CDR3 in DNA: TGTGCCAGCAGTGGGGGTGGCAGGGGCGCTGAAGCTTTCTTT. Encoded protein: CASSGGGRGAEAFF.

Regarding this clonotype: The junction differs from germline at one of its ends, possibly a read error. This rearrangement joins TRBV7-8 to TRBJ1-3, with D unresolved. The CDR3 has 16 amino acids. Germline V gene sequence: CDR1 SGHVS, CDR2 FQNEAQ. The CDR3 region is CASSFERGDQRNTIYF. The CDR3 DNA reads TGTGCCAGCAGCTTTGAGCGCGGGGATCAGCGAAACACTATATATTTT.

The V and J genes are TRBV12-3 or TRBV12-4 and TRBJ1-4, with TRBD1 matching over 12 bases. V lost 7 bases, J lost 6 bases, and 12 bases stayed unmatched. The CDR3 sequence is 17 residues long. The chain's CDR3 is CASTLRDRGRGYEKLFF. CDR3 bases: TGTGCCAGCACCCTCCGGGACAGGGGGCGCGGATATGAAAAACTGTTTTTT.

The chain combines TRBV7-7 with TRBJ2-7; 11 bases match TRBD1. The CDR3 length is 13 residues. CDR1 and CDR2 from the germline V gene are SSHAT and FNYEAQ (reference sequence). V trimming: 6 bases; J trimming: 4 bases; junction bases outside the gene matches: 2. This CDR3 reads CASRDRGQYEQYF. The CDR3 bases are TGTGCCAGCAGGGACAGGGGGCAATACGAGCAGTACTTC.